This TCR beta chain was found in a study of blood T cells in healthy people across ages (dated by TCRdb to the mid-2010s). Describing the broader study: In model experiments, roughly one uniquely barcoded TCR beta cDNA molecule per two T cells was captured by template switching. Age-related changes in TCR beta repertoire diversity were measured in the study by deep sequencing normalized with unique cDNA molecular identifiers. Four age groups were formed from the donors: young (average roughly 15 years), middle-aged (around 40), aged (about 62) and long-lived (roughly 88). To avoid experimental bias, donors of different ages were distributed randomly across sequencing lanes. Two additional independent replicas of 1 million unique cDNA reads from the same blood draw were analyzed for two donors (one aged 18 to 30 and one aged 80 or older).

Broader findings and caveats from the paper: Because profiling used bulk unsorted PBMCs, naive and antigen-experienced compartments could not be compared conclusively. As age increased, observed TCR beta diversity per million T cells dropped in a roughly linear way, and a significant reduction was already evident by age about 40. Estimates of total diversity based on one million sequenced T cells were considered lower bounds and underestimates. Observed TCR beta diversity correlated strongly with the percentage of naive T cells measured by flow cytometry. The long-lived group showed more naive CD4+ T cells, fewer expanded clones and increased TCR diversity than the aged group, suggesting age selection. Because donor CMV infection status was unknown, age-related changes in expanded clonotypes were potentially confounded.

Library method: 5' RACE. Instrument used: Illumina HiSeq 2500. A second PCR of about 6 to 11 cycles was run with a J-beta primer mix and a sample-barcoded 5' primer. Each TCR beta cDNA molecule received a unique molecular identifier from a template-switch 5' adaptor carrying 12 random nucleotides. Each sample yielded at least 2.5 million CDR3-containing paired-end reads. First-strand cDNA synthesis was performed from all RNA using the Mint cDNA synthesis kit, with priming by a TRBC-specific oligonucleotide. After uracil-DNA glycosylase treatment, a first 18-cycle PCR used universal primers M1SS and BC2_uni_R on all cDNA. On the authors' methods: For normalization, 1 million high-quality reads, each with a distinct molecular identifier, were randomly selected from each sample. Instead of being binned into consensus sequences, reads that shared molecular identifiers were thrown out. CDR3 identification, clonotype clustering and error correction used MiTCR with a Q25 quality threshold and the strictest error-elimination algorithm. A nonparametric unseen species model using Euler transformation provided a lower-bound estimate of total TCR beta diversity. TCRdb handled the public reads itself, with Q25 trimming in fastp and clone calling in MiXCR, and kept productive beta chains. CDR3 protein sequences are deduplicated, and each keeps its most common genes and DNA. In this record, the V and J calls reflect TCRdb's handling and not the investigators' own analysis. The sample data list under 1 million distinct CDR3 sequences, and roughly 44% of these were observed just once. The ten largest clones capture about a fifth of the sample.

Concerning this clonotype: The clone's antigen remains unknown. Without the conserved terminal phenylalanine or tryptophan, this CDR3 likely stems from a read error.

Systemically healthy Caucasian individuals from Russia, 35 to 50 in total and aged roughly 6 to 95 years, were included as donors. Around 10 milliliters of peripheral blood were collected from each donor into EDTA-treated Vacutainer tubes. Ficoll-Paque density-gradient centrifugation was used to isolate PBMCs, with at least 7 million per sample. Total RNA was extracted from PBMCs with Trizol reagent, with at least 6 micrograms obtained per sample. The percentages of naive CD45RAhigh/CD27high T cells were determined by flow cytometry on a PBMC aliquot from every donor. CDR1 DFQATT and CDR2 SNEGSKA were looked up in the germline V gene (reference sequence). The CDR3 length equals 11 residues, ends included. The CDR3 DNA has 33 bases and is translated from base 1. V gives up 2 bases and J gives up 5 bases, and the segment between their germline ends measures 4 bases.

The receptor comes from a man in his 60s in good health. The sample taken for sequencing was blood. In this chain, TRBV20-1 is recombined with TRBJ1-5; the D gene assignment is ambiguous. The CDR3 sequence is CSARRDQPQHS. At the DNA level, the sequence is TGCAGTGCTAGACGGGATCAGCCCCAGCATTCT.